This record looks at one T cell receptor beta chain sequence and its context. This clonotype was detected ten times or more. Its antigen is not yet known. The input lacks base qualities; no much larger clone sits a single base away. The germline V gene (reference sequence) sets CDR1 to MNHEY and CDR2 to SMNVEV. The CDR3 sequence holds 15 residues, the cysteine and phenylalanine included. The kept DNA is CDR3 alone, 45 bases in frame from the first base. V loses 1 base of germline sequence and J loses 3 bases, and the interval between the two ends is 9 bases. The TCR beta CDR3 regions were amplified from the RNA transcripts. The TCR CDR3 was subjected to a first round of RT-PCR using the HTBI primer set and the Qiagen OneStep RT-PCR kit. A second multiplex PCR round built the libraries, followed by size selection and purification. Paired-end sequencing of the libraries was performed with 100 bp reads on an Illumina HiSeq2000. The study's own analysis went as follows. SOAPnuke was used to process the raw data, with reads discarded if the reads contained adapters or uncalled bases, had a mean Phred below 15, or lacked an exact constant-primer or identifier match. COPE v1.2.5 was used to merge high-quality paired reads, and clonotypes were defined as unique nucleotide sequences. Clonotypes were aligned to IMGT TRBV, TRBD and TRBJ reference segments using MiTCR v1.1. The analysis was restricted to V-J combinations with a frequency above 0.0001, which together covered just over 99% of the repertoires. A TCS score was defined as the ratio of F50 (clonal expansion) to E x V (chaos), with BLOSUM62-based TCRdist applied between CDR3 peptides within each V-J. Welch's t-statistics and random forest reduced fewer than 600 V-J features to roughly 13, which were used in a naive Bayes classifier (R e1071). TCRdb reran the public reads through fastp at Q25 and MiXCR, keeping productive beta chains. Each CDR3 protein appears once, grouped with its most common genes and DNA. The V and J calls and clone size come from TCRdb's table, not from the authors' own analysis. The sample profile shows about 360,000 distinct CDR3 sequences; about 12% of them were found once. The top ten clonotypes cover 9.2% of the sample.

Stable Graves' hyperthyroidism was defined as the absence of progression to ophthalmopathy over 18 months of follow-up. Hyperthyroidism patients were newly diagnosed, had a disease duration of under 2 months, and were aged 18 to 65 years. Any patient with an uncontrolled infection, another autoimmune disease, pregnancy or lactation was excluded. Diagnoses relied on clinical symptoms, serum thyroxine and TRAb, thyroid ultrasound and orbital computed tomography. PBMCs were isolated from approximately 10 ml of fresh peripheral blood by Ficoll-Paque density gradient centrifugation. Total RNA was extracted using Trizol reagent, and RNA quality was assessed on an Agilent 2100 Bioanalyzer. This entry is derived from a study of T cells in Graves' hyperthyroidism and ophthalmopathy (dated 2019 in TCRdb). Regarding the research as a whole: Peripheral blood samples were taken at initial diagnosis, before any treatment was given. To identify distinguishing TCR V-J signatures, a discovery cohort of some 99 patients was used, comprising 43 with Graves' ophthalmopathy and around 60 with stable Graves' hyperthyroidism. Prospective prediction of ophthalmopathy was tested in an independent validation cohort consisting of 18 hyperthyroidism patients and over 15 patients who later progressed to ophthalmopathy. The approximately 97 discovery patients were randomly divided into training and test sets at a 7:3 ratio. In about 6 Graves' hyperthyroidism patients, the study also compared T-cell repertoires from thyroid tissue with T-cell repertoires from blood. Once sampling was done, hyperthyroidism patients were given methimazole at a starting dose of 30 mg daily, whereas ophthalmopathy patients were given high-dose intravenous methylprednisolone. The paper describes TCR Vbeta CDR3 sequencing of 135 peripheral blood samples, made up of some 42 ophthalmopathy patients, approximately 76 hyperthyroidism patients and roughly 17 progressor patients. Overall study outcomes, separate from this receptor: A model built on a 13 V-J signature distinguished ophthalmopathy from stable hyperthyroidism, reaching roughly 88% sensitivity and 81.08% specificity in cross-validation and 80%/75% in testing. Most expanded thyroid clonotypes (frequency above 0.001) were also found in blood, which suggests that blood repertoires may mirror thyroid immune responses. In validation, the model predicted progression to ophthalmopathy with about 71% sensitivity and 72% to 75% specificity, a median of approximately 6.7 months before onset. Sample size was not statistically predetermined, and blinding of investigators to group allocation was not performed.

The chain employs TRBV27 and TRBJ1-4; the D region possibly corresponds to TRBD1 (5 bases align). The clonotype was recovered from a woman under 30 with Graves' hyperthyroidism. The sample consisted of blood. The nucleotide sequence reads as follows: TGTGCCAGCAGTTTATGGGGGGTGGCTAATGAAAAACTGTTTTTT. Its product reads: CASSLWGVANEKLFF.